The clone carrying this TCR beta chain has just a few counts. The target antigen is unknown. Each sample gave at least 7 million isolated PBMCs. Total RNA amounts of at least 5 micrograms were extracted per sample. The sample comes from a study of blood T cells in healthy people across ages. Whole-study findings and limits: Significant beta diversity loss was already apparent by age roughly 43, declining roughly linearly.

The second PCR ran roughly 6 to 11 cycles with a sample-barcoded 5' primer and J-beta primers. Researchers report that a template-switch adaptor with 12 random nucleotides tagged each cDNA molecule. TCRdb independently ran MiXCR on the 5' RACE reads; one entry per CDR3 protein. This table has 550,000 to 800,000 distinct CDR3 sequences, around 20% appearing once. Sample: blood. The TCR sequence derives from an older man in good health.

This chain's CDR3 is CASSVTSREYGYTF. In nucleotides, the CDR3 is TGTGCCAGCAGCGTAACTTCTCGAGAGTATGGCTACACCTTC. The genes are TRBV9 and TRBJ1-2; D not resolved. There are 14 residues in the CDR3. Per the germline V gene, CDR1 is SGDLS and CDR2 is YYNGEE. Trimming took off 1 base at V and 5 bases at J, with 12 bases between the two ends.